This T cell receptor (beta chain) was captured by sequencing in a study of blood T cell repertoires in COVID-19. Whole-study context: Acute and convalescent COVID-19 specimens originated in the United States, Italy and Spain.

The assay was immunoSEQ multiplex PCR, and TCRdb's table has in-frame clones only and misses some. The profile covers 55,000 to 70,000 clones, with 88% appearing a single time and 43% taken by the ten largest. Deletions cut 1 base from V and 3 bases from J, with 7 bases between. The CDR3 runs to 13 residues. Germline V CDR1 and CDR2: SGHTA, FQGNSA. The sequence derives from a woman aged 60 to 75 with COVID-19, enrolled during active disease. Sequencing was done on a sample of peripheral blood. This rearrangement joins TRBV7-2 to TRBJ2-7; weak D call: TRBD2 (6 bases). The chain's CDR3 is CASSLEAGYEQYF. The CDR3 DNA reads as TGTGCCAGCAGCTTAGAAGCGGGCTACGAGCAGTACTTC.